The source of this T cell receptor (beta chain) is a study of T cells in Graves' hyperthyroidism and ophthalmopathy. TCR beta CDR3 regions were amplified from RNA transcripts. The HTBI primer set drove a first-round RT-PCR of the TCR CDR3. TCRdb called the multiplex PCR reads again in MiXCR, with one record for every CDR3 protein. The table includes 350,000 to 450,000 distinct CDR3 sequences, about 18% detected once. The V gene lost 2 bases and the J gene lost 6 bases, with 16 bases spanning the gap. CDR3 size: 15 residues. Germline V gives CDR1 MGHRA, CDR2 YSYEKL. Diagnoses were made from clinical symptoms, serum measures (thyroxine and TRAb), thyroid ultrasound and orbital computed tomography. First hyperthyroidism diagnosis is when the blood sample was obtained, before any ophthalmopathy symptoms.

Sequencing was done on a sample of blood. This chain links TRBV4-1 with TRBJ1-1, with D tentatively TRBD1 (5 bases). This receptor was taken from a woman aged 25 to 45 with Graves' hyperthyroidism that later progressed to Graves' ophthalmopathy. The CDR3 region is CASSQFRDEGAEAFF. Written as DNA, the CDR3 is TGCGCCAGCAGCCAATTCCGGGACGAAGGCGCTGAAGCTTTCTTT.